The clone carrying this T cell receptor beta chain was found once. This entry belongs to a study of blood T cell repertoires in COVID-19. Study as a whole: Sites in the United States, Italy and Spain provided acute and convalescent COVID-19 samples.

Germline CDR1 reads SGHTA; CDR2 reads FQGNSA. The CDR3 totals 16 residues. Trimming left V 5 bases short and J 3 bases short, with 17 bases between. This table comes from immunoSEQ multiplex PCR, and its TCRdb copy is limited to in-frame clones, with some not included. The table records under 200,000 clones, roughly 80% of them present only once. Across about two dozen US areas, participants ranged in age from roughly 18 to 95 years. Participants reported their clinical history, and cohort assignment relied on those reports. Sequencing used PBMCs or T cells enriched from blood (not recorded which). The sequence was obtained from a woman aged 60-75 years with acute COVID-19. The chain carries TRBV7-2 and TRBJ2-1; D may be TRBD1 (5 bases). As DNA, the CDR3 is TGTGCCAGCAGCCCGGGTGACAGCACTTTCTACAATGAGCAGTTCTTC. It codes for CASSPGDSTFYNEQFF. Using reference TRBV7-2 and TRBJ2-1 for the parts outside the CDR3, the full variable domain is GAGVSQSPSNKVTEKGKDVELRCDPISGHTALYWYRQSLGQGLEFLIYFQGNSAPDKSGLPSDRFSAERTGGSVSTLTIQRTQQEDSAVYLCASSPGDSTFYNEQFFGPGTRLTVL.